The clone carrying this TCR beta chain was counted a single time. Its target is not known. This entry is derived from a study of T cell responses to AZD1222 COVID-19 vaccine. Study-level background: Second-dose intervals of approximately 4 or approximately 12 weeks were pooled. Findings of the study overall: In all cases, repertoires were sampled only after the peak T cell response. Spike was spanned by vaccine-associated CD4 TCRs, with dominance at 160-218 and 743-854. Variant regions that are unmutated are reportedly the target of nearly half of spike-specific TCRs.

This CDR3 is 15 amino acids long. Between the trimmed V and J ends, which lost 4 bases and 7 bases, there was a span of 19 bases. Germline V gene sequence: CDR1 LGHNA, CDR2 YNFKEQ. Data came from immunoSEQ multiplex PCR; TCRdb stores just in-frame clones and leaves some out. Of around 110,000 clones in the sample, around 91% were seen once. Material: peripheral blood, obtained on day 0 of AZD1222 vaccination. This receptor was taken from an adult in good health. The rearrangement uses TRBV4-2 and TRBJ1-2; D unresolved. The CDR3, as DNA: TGTGCCAGCAGCCGGGAGTTGGCCTCTAGGGTTGGCTACACCTTC. This gives the protein CASSRELASRVGYTF.